The present entry profiles one T cell receptor beta chain with its context. The same CDR3 also results from other DNA sequences found in this sample. This entry comes from a study of OX40 agonist ivuxolimab in advanced cancers. In the study overall: Averaging 60 years in age, with a range of about 23 to 85, the cohort was around 85% male. Prior anti-PD-1, anti-PD-L1 or anti-CTLA-4 therapy did not bar entry, and less than 50% had some. Partial responses were achieved by three patients: one hepatocellular carcinoma, two cutaneous melanoma.

The V and J ends lost 5 bases and 4 bases, in that order; junction bases with no gene match: 5. CDR1 is SEHNR, CDR2 FQNEAQ, per germline (reference sequence). CDR3 length: 14 residues. The assay was immunoSEQ multiplex PCR, and TCRdb's table has in-frame clones only and misses some. The sample lists about 64,000 clones; around 90% were seen once. The source material was CD4+ or CD8+ T cells sorted from blood, sampled in a trial of the OX40 agonist ivuxolimab. This sequence joins TRBV7-9 and TRBJ2-5, with TRBD2 matching 9 bases. The source of this sequence is an adult with an advanced solid tumor such as melanoma, head and neck, liver or kidney cancer. CDR3 sequence reads: CASSLGLAGETQYF. The CDR3 bases are TGTGCCAGCAGCCTGGGACTAGCTGGAGAGACCCAGTACTTC. The full variable domain, with the rest looked up from reference TRBV7-9 and TRBJ2-5, is DTGVSQNPRHKITKRGQNVTFRCDPISEHNRLYWYRQTLGQGPEFLTYFQNEAQLEKSRLLSDRFSAERPKGSFSTLEIQRTEQGDSAMYLCASSLGLAGETQYFGPGTRLLVL.